This T cell receptor beta chain came from a study of beta chain features in type 1 diabetes. Study-wide results and caveats: People with Type 1 diabetes carried modestly yet significantly shorter TCRB CDR3s in all four CD4+ subsets.

CDR1 GTSNPN and CDR2 SVGIG come from the germline V gene (reference sequence). Trimming pared 1 base from V and 3 bases from J, leaving 9 bases between. CDR3 size: 13 residues. This clone has only a few counts. The antigen remains unidentified. Expressed TCRB transcripts were sequenced because the entire RNA isolate underwent reverse transcription. About 4 million reads was the average for naive, central memory and regulatory T cell samples. Clones were read by immunoSEQ multiplex PCR, and TCRdb kept only the in-frame ones, dropping some. The sample consists of 600,000 or so clones, about 14% of them appearing once.

The clonotype was recovered from a man between 18 and 35 years old with type 1 diabetes. Sequenced: naive CD4+ T cells from blood. The V gene is TRBV30, the J gene TRBJ2-5; a weak D match, TRBD1 (6 bases). The CDR3 spells CAWSARTEETQYF. CDR3 nucleotide sequence: TGTGCCTGGAGTGCCCGGACAGAAGAGACCCAGTACTTC.